This T cell receptor beta chain was profiled in a study of T cell repertoires in cytomegalovirus infection (dated by TCRdb to between 2018 and 2020). With respect to the entire study: Donor HLA type was relevant to the analysis, as public TCR beta signatures indicated carriage of CMV infection together with the matching HLA type. Study-wide conclusions, independent of this receptor: In the ex vivo response, HLA-C-restricted CMV-specific TCR beta clonotypes were dominant, and in two of eight donors the single most frequent clonotype came from this HLA-C-restricted group. In both this cohort and an independent roughly 400-donor cohort, the cumulative frequency of public TCR beta family members distinguished carriers of CMV infection plus the relevant HLA type.

CDR1 and CDR2 (SEHNR, FQNEAQ) derive from the germline V gene (reference sequence). The germline V end is reduced by 5 bases and the J end by 5 bases; junction bases left unmatched: 12. The CDR3 measures 15 amino acids from cysteine to phenylalanine. The kept DNA is CDR3 alone, 45 bases in frame from the first base. This clonotype was recorded at least ten times. Its antigen is currently not known. No per-base quality is available; no much larger clone lies one base away. The sample was run on an Illumina HiSeq 1500. TCRdb trimmed the raw reads at Q25, called clones with MiXCR and kept productive beta chains. Every distinct CDR3 protein forms one entry, paired with its most common genes and DNA. For this sample the table gives 250,000 to 300,000 distinct CDR3 sequences, of which roughly an eighth were detected only once. Of the sample, around 9% is held by the ten largest clones.

The sequencing sample was made of PBMCs. The sequence links TRBV7-9 to TRBJ2-7, with 7 bases aligning to TRBD1. The TCR originated in a human donor in good health (CMV status not recorded). Some clones in this sample may be carry-over from other donors' samples. In nucleotide form, the sequence is TGTGCCAGCAGCGAGGGGGCAGGTAAAAGCCACGAGCAGTACTTC. Its translation is CASSEGAGKSHEQYF.